The source of this TCR beta chain is a study of CD8 T cells in Susac syndrome. An input of about 0.45 to 1 ug of RNA was subjected to reverse transcription using random hexamers. The amplification used immunoSEQ multiplex PCR on TCR beta CDR3; it spanned 54 Vbeta and 13 Jbeta. TCRdb recomputed calls from the immunoSEQ multiplex PCR reads with MiXCR, one row per CDR3 protein. The table lists under 200,000 distinct CDR3 sequences, under 97% of them singletons. The T cells that were sequenced for TCR beta were CD8+ and CD4+ cells from blood. V lost 1 base and J lost 3, with 19 bases in between. This CDR3 region has 16 residues. The germline gives CDR1 GTSNPN, CDR2 SVGIG (reference sequence).

V usage is TRBV30 and J usage is TRBJ2-7; D is perhaps TRBD2 (6 bases). The sequencing input was CD4+ T cells from PBMCs. The receptor comes from a human donor with Susac syndrome. The chain's CDR3 is CAWSAKTRAYVYEQYF. CDR3 nucleotide sequence: TGTGCCTGGAGTGCGAAGACTAGAGCGTACGTCTACGAGCAGTACTTC.